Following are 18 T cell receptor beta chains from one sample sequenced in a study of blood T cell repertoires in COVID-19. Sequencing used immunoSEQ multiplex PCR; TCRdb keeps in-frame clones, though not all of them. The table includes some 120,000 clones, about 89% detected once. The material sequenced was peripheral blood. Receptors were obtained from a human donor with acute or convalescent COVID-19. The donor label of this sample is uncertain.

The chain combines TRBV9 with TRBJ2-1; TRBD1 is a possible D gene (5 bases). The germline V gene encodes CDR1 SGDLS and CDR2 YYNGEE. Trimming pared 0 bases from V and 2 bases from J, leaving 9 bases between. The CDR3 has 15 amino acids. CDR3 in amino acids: CASSVEAGTYNEQFF. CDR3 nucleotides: TGTGCCAGCAGCGTAGAGGCAGGGACCTACAATGAGCAGTTCTTC.

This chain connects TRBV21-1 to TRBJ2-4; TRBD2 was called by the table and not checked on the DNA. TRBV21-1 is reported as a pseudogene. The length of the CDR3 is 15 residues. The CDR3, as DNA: TGTGCCAGCAGGTTCCACATAGAGTTGAGGAACATTCAGTACTTC. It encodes CASRFHIELRNIQYF.

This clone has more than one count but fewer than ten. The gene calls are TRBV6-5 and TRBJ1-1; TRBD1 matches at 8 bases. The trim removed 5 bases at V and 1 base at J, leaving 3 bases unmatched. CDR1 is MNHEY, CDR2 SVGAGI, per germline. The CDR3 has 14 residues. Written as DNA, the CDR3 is TGTGCCAGCAGTAGGGACAGGAAGAACACTGAAGCTTTCTTT. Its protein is CASSRDRKNTEAFF.

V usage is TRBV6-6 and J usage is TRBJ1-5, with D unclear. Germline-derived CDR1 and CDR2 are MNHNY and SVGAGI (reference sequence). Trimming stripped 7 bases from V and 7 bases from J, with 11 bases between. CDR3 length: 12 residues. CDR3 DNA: TGTGCCAGCAACCACGGGGAGCAGCCCCAGCATTTT. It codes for CASNHGEQPQHF.

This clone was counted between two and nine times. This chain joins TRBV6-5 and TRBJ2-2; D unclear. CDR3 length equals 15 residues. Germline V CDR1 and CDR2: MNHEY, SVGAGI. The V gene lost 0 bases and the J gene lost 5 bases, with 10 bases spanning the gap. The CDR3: CASSYSTRFTGELFF. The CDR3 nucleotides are TGTGCCAGCAGTTACTCGACGCGGTTTACCGGGGAGCTGTTTTTT.

This CDR3 is CASSTATSTQETQYF. The CDR3 nucleotides are TGTGCCAGCAGCACCGCGACCTCGACACAAGAGACCCAGTACTTC. The chain uses TRBV5-6 and TRBJ2-5; no clear D. From germline, CDR1 is SGHDT and CDR2 YYEEEE. Trimming removed 4 bases at V and 2 bases at J, with 15 bases between. This CDR3 comprises 15 residues.

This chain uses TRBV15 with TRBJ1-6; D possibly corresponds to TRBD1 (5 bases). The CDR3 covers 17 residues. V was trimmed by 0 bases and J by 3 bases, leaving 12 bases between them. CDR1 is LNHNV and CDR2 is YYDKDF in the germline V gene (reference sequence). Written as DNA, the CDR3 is TGTGCCACCAGCAGAGAAGTGTGGGACTTCTATAATTCACCCCTCCACTTT. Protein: CATSREVWDFYNSPLHF.

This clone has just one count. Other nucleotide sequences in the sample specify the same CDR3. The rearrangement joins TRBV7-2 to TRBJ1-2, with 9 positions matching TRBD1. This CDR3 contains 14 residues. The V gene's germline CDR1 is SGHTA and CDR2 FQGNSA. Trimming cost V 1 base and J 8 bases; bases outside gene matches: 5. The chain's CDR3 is CASSLDRGHRGYTF. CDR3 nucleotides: TGTGCCAGCAGCTTAGACAGGGGGCACCGAGGCTACACCTTC.

The CDR3 DNA is TGTGCCATAGATTCAGGGAGGCGCTACACCTTC. Translated: CAIDSGRRYTF. This rearrangement joins TRBV7-2 to TRBJ1-2; tentative D call: TRBD1 (5 bases). The V end was cut by 10 bases, the J end by 9 bases, with 15 bases between. The length of the CDR3 is 11 residues. Germline loops: CDR1 SGHTA, CDR2 FQGNSA.

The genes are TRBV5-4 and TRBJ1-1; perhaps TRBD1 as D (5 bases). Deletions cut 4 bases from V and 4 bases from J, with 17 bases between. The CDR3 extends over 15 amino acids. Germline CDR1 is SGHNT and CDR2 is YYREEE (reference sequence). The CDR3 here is CASSITQGRGTEAFF. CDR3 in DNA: TGTGCCAGCAGCATCACCCAGGGAAGGGGCACTGAAGCTTTCTTT.

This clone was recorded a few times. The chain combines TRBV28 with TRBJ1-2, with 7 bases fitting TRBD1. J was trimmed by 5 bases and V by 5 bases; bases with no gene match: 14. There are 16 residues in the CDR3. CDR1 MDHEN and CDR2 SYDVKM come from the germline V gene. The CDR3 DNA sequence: TGTGCCAGCAGTCTCCTATCCGGGACAGTCGGTTATGGCTACACCTTC. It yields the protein CASSLLSGTVGYGYTF.

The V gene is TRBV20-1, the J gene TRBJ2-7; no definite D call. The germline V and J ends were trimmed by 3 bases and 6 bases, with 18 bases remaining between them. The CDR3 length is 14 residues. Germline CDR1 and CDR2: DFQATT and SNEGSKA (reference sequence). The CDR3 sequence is CSASRPVTEGEQYF. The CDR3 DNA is TGCAGTGCTAGTCGCCCCGTGACTGAAGGCGAGCAGTACTTC.

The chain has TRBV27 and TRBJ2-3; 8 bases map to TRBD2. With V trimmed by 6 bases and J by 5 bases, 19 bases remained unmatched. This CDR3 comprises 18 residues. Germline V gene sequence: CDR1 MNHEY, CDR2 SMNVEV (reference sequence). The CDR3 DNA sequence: TGTGCCAGCAGCGCGCCCGCGATCGGGAGGGCTAAATTAGATACGCAGTATTTT. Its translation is CASSAPAIGRAKLDTQYF.

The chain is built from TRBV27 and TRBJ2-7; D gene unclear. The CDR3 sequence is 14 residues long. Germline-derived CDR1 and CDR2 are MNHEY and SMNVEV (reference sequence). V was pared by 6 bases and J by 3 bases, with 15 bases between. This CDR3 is CASREYPNYYEQYF. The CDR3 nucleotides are TGTGCCAGCAGGGAGTACCCTAACTACTACGAGCAGTACTTC.

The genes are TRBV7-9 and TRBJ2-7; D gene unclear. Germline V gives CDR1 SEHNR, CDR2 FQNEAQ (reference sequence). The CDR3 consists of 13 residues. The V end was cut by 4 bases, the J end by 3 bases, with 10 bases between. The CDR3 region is CASSSSPFYEQYF. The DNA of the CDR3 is TGTGCCAGCAGCTCAAGCCCGTTCTACGAGCAGTACTTC.

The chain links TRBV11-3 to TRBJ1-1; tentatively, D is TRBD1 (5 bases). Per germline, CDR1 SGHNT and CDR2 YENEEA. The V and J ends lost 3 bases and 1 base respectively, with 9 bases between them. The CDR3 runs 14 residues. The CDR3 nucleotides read TGTGCCAGCAGCTTCGGGGGAGGGAACACTGAAGCTTTCTTT. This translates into CASSFGGGNTEAFF.

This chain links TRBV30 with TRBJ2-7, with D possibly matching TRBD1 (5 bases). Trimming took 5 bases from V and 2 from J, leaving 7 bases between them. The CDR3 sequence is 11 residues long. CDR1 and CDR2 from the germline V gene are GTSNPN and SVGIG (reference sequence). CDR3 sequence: CAWGRAYEQYF. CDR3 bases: TGTGCCTGGGGCAGGGCCTACGAGCAGTACTTC.

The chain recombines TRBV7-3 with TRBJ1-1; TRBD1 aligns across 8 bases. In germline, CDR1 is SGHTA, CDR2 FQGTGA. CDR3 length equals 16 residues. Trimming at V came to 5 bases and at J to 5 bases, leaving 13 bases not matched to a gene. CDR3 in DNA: TGTGCCAGCAGCCCAATGGGAGGGACAGGAGGAACTGAAGCTTTCTTT. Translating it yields CASSPMGGTGGTEAFF.